The clone carrying this T cell receptor beta chain was detected only a few times. Its antigen is undetermined. The data derive from a study of CD8 T cells in ankylosing spondylitis. Study-level findings and limits: Characteristic, it appeared, of ankylosing spondylitis blood was a TCR beta motif of about eight highly homologous variants.

The junction had 14 bases not matched to a gene; V was cut back by 0 bases and J by 4 bases. Germline V gene sequence: CDR1 SGHDT, CDR2 YYEEEE. CDR3 length: 18 amino acids. TCRdb re-derived calls from the 5' RACE reads in MiXCR, one entry per CDR3 protein. The data contain 150,000 to 200,000 distinct CDR3 sequences, under 35% of them singletons. Sequenced input: synovial fluid, either unsorted or a sorted T cell fraction (not recorded which). The V gene is TRBV5-6, the J gene TRBJ1-1; 8 nucleotides agree with TRBD1. The sequence derives from a male donor with ankylosing spondylitis. The DNA for the CDR3 is TGTGCCAGCAGCTTGGATCAGGGGGCTACGTTCCGATCCACTGAAGCTTTCTTT. Translated: CASSLDQGATFRSTEAFF.